The rows below give T cell receptor beta chains drawn from one sample of a study of cytomegalovirus exposure and HLA in healthy donors. Profiling relied on immunoSEQ multiplex PCR, and the TCRdb table lists in-frame clones only, not all of them. Of roughly 170,000 clones listed, roughly 80% are singletons. Sequencing input: PBMCs. These receptors were collected from a woman in her late teens or twenties in good health and CMV-seronegative. Both conserved end residues are part of each CDR3. The D gene is left open where the match is weak. Clone size is not always given. Where it is, it says once, few, many or a class for expanded clones.

TRBD1,.,TRBJ2-7,TRBV18,CASSRDLTGGAWEQYF,TGTGCCAGCTCACGCGACCTGACAGGGGGCGCGTGGGAGCAGTACTTC
.,.,TRBJ1-1,TRBV7-6,CASSLIVGGVGTEAFF,TGTGCCAGCAGCTTAATAGTTGGGGGGGTAGGTACTGAAGCTTTCTTT
TRBD1,.,TRBJ1-5,TRBV28,CASSFRGRGSNQPQHF,TGTGCCAGCAGTTTCAGGGGGCGGGGGAGCAATCAGCCCCAGCATTTT
TRBD2,.,TRBJ2-5,TRBV27,CASSLVLAAGDVQETQYF,TGTGCCAGCAGTTTAGTATTGGCTGCGGGGGATGTCCAAGAGACCCAGTACTTC
TRBD1,.,TRBJ2-2,TRBV5-1,CASSTGQGVNTGELFF,TGCGCCAGCAGCACGGGACAGGGGGTGAACACCGGGGAGCTGTTTTTT
TRBD1,.,TRBJ1-2,TRBV6-1,CASSQGQGASNYGYTF,TGTGCCAGCAGTCAAGGACAGGGGGCAAGTAACTATGGCTACACCTTC
TRBD1,.,TRBJ2-7,TRBV9,CASSPWTGAYEQYF,TGTGCCAGCAGCCCGTGGACAGGAGCCTACGAGCAGTACTTC
TRBD2,.,TRBJ2-5,TRBV4-1,CASSQGLAGRSRETQYF,TGCGCCAGCAGCCAGGGACTAGCGGGGAGGTCCCGAGAGACCCAGTACTTC
.,.,TRBJ1-6,TRBV11-3,CASSQTVPSSYNSPLHF,TGTGCCAGCAGCCAGACAGTGCCGAGCTCCTATAATTCACCCCTCCACTTT
TRBD2,few,TRBJ2-1,TRBV7-9,CASIYSGTSKVNEQFF,TGTGCCAGCATCTATTCCGGGACTAGCAAAGTCAATGAGCAGTTCTTC
.,few,TRBJ1-2,TRBV6-1,CASSVGGRYGYTF,TGTGCCAGCAGTGTTGGGGGCCGGTATGGCTACACCTTC
TRBD1,.,TRBJ2-5,TRBV6-5,CASSQLDRARETQYF,TGTGCCAGCAGCCAACTCGACAGGGCGCGAGAGACCCAGTACTTC
.,.,TRBJ1-5,TRBV4-1,CASSQARDNQPQHF,TGCGCCAGCAGCCAAGCCCGGGATAATCAGCCCCAGCATTTT
TRBD2,.,TRBJ2-1,TRBV11-3,CASSLAGLGANEQFF,TGTGCCAGCAGCTTAGCGGGACTAGGCGCTAATGAGCAGTTCTTC
TRBD1,.,TRBJ2-7,TRBV5-1,CASSLGTGFHEQYF,TGCGCCAGCAGCTTGGGGACAGGGTTCCACGAGCAGTACTTC
TRBD2,.,TRBJ2-3,TRBV2,CARSGTMTDTQYF,TGTGCCAGAAGCGGGACGATGACAGATACGCAGTATTTT
.,.,TRBJ1-3,TRBV7-6,CASSLLGGGGRNTIYF,TGTGCCAGCAGCTTACTTGGGGGAGGAGGAAGAAACACCATATATTTT
.,.,TRBJ1-1,TRBV27,CASSRGGNTEAFF,TGTGCCAGCTCCAGAGGGGGGAACACTGAAGCTTTCTTT
.,.,TRBJ2-1,TRBV29-1,CSADRERLALAGNEQFF,TGCAGCGCCGACAGGGAGAGGTTGGCGCTAGCGGGCAATGAGCAGTTCTTC
TRBD1,once,TRBJ1-1,TRBV4-3,CASSQADRRNTEAFF,TGCGCCAGCAGCCAAGCGGACAGGAGGAACACTGAAGCTTTCTTT
TRBD2,.,TRBJ2-1,TRBV18,CASSPGTSGRVDEQFF,TGTGCCAGCTCACCAGGGACTAGCGGGAGGGTGGATGAGCAGTTCTTC
.,.,TRBJ2-1,TRBV4-3,CASSRVTDRKYNEQFF,TGCGCCAGCAGCCGAGTGACGGACAGAAAATACAATGAGCAGTTCTTC
TRBD1,.,TRBJ2-1,TRBV2,CASMRDRGNEQFF,TGTGCCAGCATGCGGGACAGGGGCAATGAGCAGTTCTTC
.,.,TRBJ1-4,TRBV7-9,CSSGPTGPSNEKLFF,TGTTCCAGCGGCCCAACAGGGCCTTCTAATGAAAAACTGTTTTTT
TRBD2,.,TRBJ2-3,TRBV5-6,CASSRTSGSATDTQYF,TGTGCCAGCAGTCGGACTAGCGGGAGTGCAACAGATACGCAGTATTTT
TRBD2,few,TRBJ2-5,TRBV2,CASSETLAGVGQQETQYF,TGTGCCAGCAGTGAAACCCTAGCGGGAGTCGGGCAACAAGAGACCCAGTACTTC
TRBD2,.,TRBJ2-7,TRBV5-6,CASSPGTSSLPVQYF,TGTGCCAGCAGCCCCGGGACTAGCAGCCTCCCGGTGCAGTACTTC
TRBD1,.,TRBJ2-3,TRBV6-4,CASSGQATDTQYF,TGTGCCAGCAGCGGACAGGCCACAGATACGCAGTATTTT
TRBD1,.,TRBJ2-7,TRBV18,CASSPPYDRGAEQYF,TGTGCCAGCTCACCACCGTATGACAGGGGCGCGGAGCAGTACTTC
.,.,TRBJ1-5,TRBV30,CAWSLQGNQPQHF,TGTGCCTGGAGTCTCCAGGGCAATCAGCCCCAGCATTTT